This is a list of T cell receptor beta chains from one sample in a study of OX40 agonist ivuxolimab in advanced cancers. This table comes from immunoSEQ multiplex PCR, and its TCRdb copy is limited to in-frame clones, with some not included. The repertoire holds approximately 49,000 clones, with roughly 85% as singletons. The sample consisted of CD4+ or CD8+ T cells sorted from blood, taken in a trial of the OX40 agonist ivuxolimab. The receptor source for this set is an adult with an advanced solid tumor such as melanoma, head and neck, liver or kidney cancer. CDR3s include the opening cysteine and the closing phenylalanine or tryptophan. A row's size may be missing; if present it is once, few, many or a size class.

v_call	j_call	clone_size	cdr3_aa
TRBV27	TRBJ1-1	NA	CASSPGTGGAEAFF
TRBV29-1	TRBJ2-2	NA	CSVEGDRAGELFF
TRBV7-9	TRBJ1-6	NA	CASTRGGGNSPLHF
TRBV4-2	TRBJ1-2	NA	CASSETGAAGYTF
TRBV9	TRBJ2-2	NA	CASSVESVTDSGAGELFF
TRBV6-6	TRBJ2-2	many	CASSYLTGELFF
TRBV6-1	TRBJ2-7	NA	CASSGGLWEQYF
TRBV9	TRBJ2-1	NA	CASSVGGGQGPYNEQFF
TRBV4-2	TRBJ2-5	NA	CASSQEGGGAGSETQYF
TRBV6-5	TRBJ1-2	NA	CASSYSGQAYGYTF
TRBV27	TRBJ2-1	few	CASSQRETTSYNEQFF
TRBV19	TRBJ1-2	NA	CASSIGGLGYTF
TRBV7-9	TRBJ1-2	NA	CASSFGLEGQASNYGYTF
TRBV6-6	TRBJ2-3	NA	CASSYSAGSKDTQYF
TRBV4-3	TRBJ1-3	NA	CASSQDWSSGNTIYF
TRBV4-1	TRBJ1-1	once	CASSQGQNEAFF
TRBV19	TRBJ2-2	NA	CASSTGPRFTGELFF
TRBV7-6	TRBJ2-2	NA	CASSLTGKGGWGTGELFF
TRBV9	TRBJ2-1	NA	CASSSTLSGGAYNEQFF
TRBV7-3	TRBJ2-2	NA	CASSHRVGGAGELFF
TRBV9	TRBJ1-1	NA	CASSVAPGIEAFF
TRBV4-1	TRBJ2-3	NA	CASSQVPETDTQYF
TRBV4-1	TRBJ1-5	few	CASSQDEAQPQHF
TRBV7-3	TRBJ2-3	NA	CASSEIPGPTSTDTQYF
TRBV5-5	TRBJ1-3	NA	CASRWTGAGNTIYF
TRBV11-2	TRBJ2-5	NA	CASSPPPGQETQYF
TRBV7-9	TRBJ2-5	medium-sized	CASSLVDRGRLETQYF
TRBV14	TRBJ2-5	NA	CASSQDLGLETQYF
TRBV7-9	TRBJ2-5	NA	CASSPTGGATLKTQYF
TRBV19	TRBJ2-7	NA	CASSARDRESYEQYF
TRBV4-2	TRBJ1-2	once	CASSQPAPGNRFGYTF
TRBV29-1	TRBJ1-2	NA	CSVEDGGQGGYGYTF
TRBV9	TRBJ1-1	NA	CASSPLEGKDTEAFF
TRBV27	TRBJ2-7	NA	CASSWGTGVSYEQYF
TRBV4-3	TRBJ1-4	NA	CASSQDGERGGEKLFF
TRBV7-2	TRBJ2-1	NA	CASSLSPAGAYNEQFF
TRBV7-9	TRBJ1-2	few	CASSSNRDRGLGYTF
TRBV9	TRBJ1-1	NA	CASSVEGVMNTEAFF
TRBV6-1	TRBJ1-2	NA	CASSEDQVLAGSYGYTF
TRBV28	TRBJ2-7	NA	CASSSLGGTDFKTHSYEQYF
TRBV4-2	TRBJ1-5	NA	CASSQEQGGKQPQHF